In its sample, the clone carrying this T cell receptor beta chain was seen a few times. The target antigen is unknown. 5'RACE template switching generated TCR cDNA, adding a universal primer site and UMIs. TCRdb re-derived calls from the 5' RACE reads in MiXCR, one entry per CDR3 protein. The sample has 100,000 to 150,000 distinct CDR3 sequences; approximately 8.4% are singletons. This entry comes from a study of T cells after yellow fever vaccination. Overall study: Libraries from low-cell-number fractions were prepared with the SMART-Seq v4 Ultra Low Input RNA kit. Study-wide results and limits: Contamination of FACS-sorted repertoires by abundant clonotypes from the bulk population could occur.

The CDR3 is made up of 15 amino acids. CDR1 is SQVTM, CDR2 ANQGSEA, per germline. The chain joins TRBV29-1 to TRBJ2-5; D might be TRBD1 or TRBD2, each matching 7 bases. The source of this sequence is a man between 18 and 29 years old who received the YFV17D yellow fever vaccine. The sample in question was CD8+ T cells sorted from PBMCs, obtained on the day of the yellow fever booster vaccination. The DNA of the CDR3 is TGCAGTGGGGGGGGACAGCGGGTCCCAAAGGAGACCCAGTACTTC. Translated: CSGGGQRVPKETQYF.